The sequence of this T cell receptor beta chain was determined in a study of shared clonotypes between healthy human individuals. Study overall: A donor's plate count was three for CD4 naive and three for CD4 memory; CD8 naive had two and CD8 memory one.

The table came from immunoSEQ multiplex PCR; TCRdb's copy has only in-frame clones and leaves some out. This table has some 2.3 million clones, 90% to 95% appearing once. Per the germline V gene, CDR1 is SNHLY and CDR2 is FYNNEI. The CDR3 spans 14 residues. The V gene lost 7 bases and the J gene lost 5 bases, with 18 bases spanning the gap. The material sequenced was naive CD4+ T cells from PBMCs. Subset indicated: CD45RA+ positively selected. The chain joins TRBV2 to TRBJ2-7; D gene unclear. This receptor was obtained from a man younger than 35 in good health. Some clones in this sample may be carry-over from other donors' samples. The DNA for the CDR3 is TGTGCCAGCATACTTCATCTACGTCCCCACGAGCAGTACTTC. Translating gives CASILHLRPHEQYF.